This entry describes one T cell receptor (beta chain). The target antigen is unknown. V was clipped by 4 bases and J by 4 bases; unmatched bases: 9. The CDR3 extends over 18 amino acids. Germline V gene lookup returns CDR1 SGDLS and CDR2 YYNGEE. The sample originates from a study of blood T cells in healthy people across ages. Overall study results and limits: Donor CMV infection status was unknown, possibly confounding age-related changes in expanded clonotypes. Diversity was higher, and naive CD4+ cells more numerous, in long-lived donors than in aged donors.

Alongside a J-beta primer mix, a sample-barcoded 5' primer served in a second PCR lasting roughly 6 to 11 cycles. Tagging of each cDNA molecule was performed by a template-switch adaptor with 12 random nucleotides. MiXCR, applied by TCRdb to the 5' RACE reads, yields one record per CDR3 protein. The sample lists around 520,000 distinct CDR3 sequences; roughly a quarter were seen once. These data were likewise used in another study, on T cells of mothers and their children.

The rearrangement joins TRBV9 to TRBJ2-3; 16 bases are shared with TRBD2. What was sequenced was blood. This clonotype was sampled from a boy younger than 10 in good health. CDR3 sequence (DNA): TGTGCCAGCAGCCCCTCGGGACTAGCGGGAGGGTCCGCAGATACGCAGTATTTT. It is translated as CASSPSGLAGGSADTQYF. Based on the CDR3 plus reference TRBV9 and TRBJ2-3, the full variable domain is DSGVTQTPKHLITATGQRVTLRCSPRSGDLSVYWYQQSLDQGLQFLIQYYNGEERAKGNILERFSAQQFPDLHSELNLSSLELGDSALYFCASSPSGLAGGSADTQYFGPGTRLTVL.